The clone carrying this T cell receptor beta chain showed up just once. Its antigen is undetermined. Per the germline V gene, CDR1 is PRHDT and CDR2 is FYEKMQ (reference sequence). Trimming took 4 bases from V and 4 from J; bases not matched to a gene: 10. This CDR3 comprises 15 residues. TCRdb's table, derived via immunoSEQ multiplex PCR, lists solely in-frame clones and lacks some. The sample lists some 680,000 clones; roughly 73% were seen once. This sample was included in a study of shared clonotypes between healthy human individuals. Study background: Three plates were used per donor for CD4 naive, three for CD4 memory, two for CD8 naive and one for CD8 memory.

Points from the study as a whole: Clonotypes that were shared across a few donors made up about 4.5% of naive CD4 clonotypes. Naive subsets tended to show greater estimated richness than memory subsets. The generation probabilities recorded for non-shared clonotypes fell below those of clonotypes shared by all four donors.

The specimen was memory CD4+ T cells sorted from blood. The subset is: CD45RA-negative fraction. The chain carries TRBV13 and TRBJ2-7; 7 positions match TRBD2. This receptor was obtained from a woman in her twenties or thirties in good health. The CDR3 DNA reads TGTGCCAGCAGCTCTTCCCCCAGGGAGGGTTACGAGCAGTACTTC. Translation gives CASSSSPREGYEQYF.